This entry describes one T cell receptor (beta chain). Method: immunoSEQ multiplex PCR; TCRdb's copy keeps in-frame clones and lacks some. This repertoire shows over 150,000 clones, just over 85% found once; its top ten account for around 7%. These data are taken from a study of blood T cell repertoires in COVID-19. From germline, CDR1 is MNHEY and CDR2 SMNVEV (reference sequence). The CDR3 contains 14 residues. The V end was cut by 6 bases, the J end by 9 bases, with 15 bases between. The V gene is TRBV27, the J gene TRBJ1-6, with no clear D. The sample comprised peripheral blood. The receptor was derived from a man between 45 and 60 years old with active or convalescent COVID-19. The CDR3 region has the DNA TGTGCCAGCAGCTACGCGGAGGAGGGTTCACCCCTCCACTTT. Translating gives CASSYAEEGSPLHF.